Listed below are T cell receptor beta chains from one sample, sequenced in a study of T cell repertoires in cytomegalovirus infection. TCRdb fed the reads into MiXCR, producing one record per CDR3 protein. The sample has almost 300,000 distinct CDR3 sequences; approximately 10% are singletons. The sample consisted of PBMCs. Source of these receptors: a human donor in good health (CMV status not recorded). Some clones in this sample may be carry-over from other donors' samples. CDR3s include the opening cysteine and the closing phenylalanine or tryptophan. The D gene is left open where the match is weak. The size entry is marked missing in some rows and otherwise reads once, few, many or a size class.

>many|TRBJ1-1|TRBV7-2|-
TGTGCCAGCACCGAAAGGGGGATTGAGAACACTGAAGCTTTCTTT
CASTERGIENTEAFF
>many|TRBJ2-5|TRBV10-3|-
TGTGCCATCAGTGATCCGGAGACAGGGGAGGGGGAGACCCAGTACTTC
CAISDPETGEGETQYF
>few|TRBJ2-7|TRBV25-1|-
TGTGCCAGCAGTGAACCAGGTGGGCCCTACGAGCAGTACTTC
CASSEPGGPYEQYF
>-|TRBJ2-3|TRBV10-3|-
TGTGCCATCAGCGGGGGAGTCAGCGATACGCAGTATTTT
CAISGGVSDTQYF
>many|TRBJ1-2|TRBV29-1|TRBD1
TGCAGCGTAAGGACAGGGGGCGAAAGCTACACCTTC
CSVRTGGESYTF
>many|TRBJ2-1|TRBV29-1|TRBD2
TGCAGCGTTGAAGACTTACTAGCGGGGAGCAATGAGCAGTTCTTC
CSVEDLLAGSNEQFF
>many|TRBJ2-6|TRBV7-2|TRBD1
TGTGCCAGCAGTTTCAGACAGGGTTTGGCCAACGTCCTGACTTTC
CASSFRQGLANVLTF
>many|TRBJ1-1|TRBV19|TRBD1
TGTGCCAGCAAGGGGGCGAGGAACACTGAAGCTTTCTTT
CASKGARNTEAFF
>many|TRBJ1-6|TRBV7-8|-
TGTGCCAGCAGCGCGCTTGGGAGTTCCTATAATTCACCCCTCCACTTT
CASSALGSSYNSPLHF
>many|TRBJ2-7|TRBV20-1|-
TGCAGTGCTAAAGACGCTAAGACTGGACAGCGGAACTACGAGCAGTACTTC
CSAKDAKTGQRNYEQYF
>many|TRBJ2-1|TRBV6-5|TRBD2
TGTGCCAGCAGTTACTCGATTCCAAGGACTAGCGGGGGCCCGCGGAAGTTCTTC
CASSYSIPRTSGGPRKFF
>few|TRBJ2-1|TRBV7-8|TRBD2
TGTGCCAGCAGCTTGGTAGCGGGGGGCTCCTACAATGAGCAGTTCTTC
CASSLVAGGSYNEQFF
>-|TRBJ2-2|TRBV5-4|-
TGTGCCAGCAGCCCTGGCGCGATGACGGGGAACACCGGGGAGCTGTTTTTT
CASSPGAMTGNTGELFF
>many|TRBJ1-1|TRBV7-9|-
TGTGCCAGCAGCCCTCAGGGTTCGAACACTGAAGCTTTCTTT
CASSPQGSNTEAFF
>many|TRBJ2-5|TRBV7-6|TRBD2
TGTGCCAGCAGCCCGACAGGACCACGGACTAGCGGGGGGGCGCAGACCCAGTACTTC
CASSPTGPRTSGGAQTQYF
>-|TRBJ1-1|TRBV29-1|-
TGCAGCGTACAGGGTATCTTGAACACTGAAGCTTTCTTT
CSVQGILNTEAFF
>many|TRBJ1-5|TRBV28|TRBD1
TGTGCCAGCAGGGGTGGACAGGGGAGCTATCAGCCCCAGCATTTT
CASRGGQGSYQPQHF
>many|TRBJ2-2|TRBV5-4|-
TGTGCCAGCAGCCCCGGGACATCCCCGAACACCGGGGAGCTGTTTTTT
CASSPGTSPNTGELFF
>many|TRBJ2-1|TRBV5-1|-
TGCGCCAGCAGCTTGGGGCATAGGTATAGCTCCTACAATGAGCAGTTCTTC
CASSLGHRYSSYNEQFF
>many|TRBJ2-7|TRBV6-1|-
TGTGCCAGCAGGCACAGGGCGAAGATTTACGAGCAGTACTTC
CASRHRAKIYEQYF
>-|TRBJ2-3|TRBV14|-
TGTGCCAGCAGCCCCTTGGCCGGGACTCTCCTAACAGATACGCAGTATTTT
CASSPLAGTLLTDTQYF
>many|TRBJ1-5|TRBV7-2|-
TGTGCCAGCAGCTTCGGACAGTTCAATCAGCCCCAGCATTTT
CASSFGQFNQPQHF
>-|TRBJ2-7|TRBV19|-
TGTGCCAGTAGAGGGATTAGCTCCTACGAGCAGTACTTC
CASRGISSYEQYF
>many|TRBJ2-3|TRBV7-2|TRBD2
TGTGCCAGCAGCTTAAGAAGCGGGAACTTGGCGCAGTATTTT
CASSLRSGNLAQYF
>many|TRBJ1-2|TRBV7-8|-
TGTGCCAGCAGCTTAGAAGGGGCAGGCGTCTATGGCTACACCTTC
CASSLEGAGVYGYTF
>many|TRBJ1-2|TRBV28|-
TGTGCCAGCAGGGATGGTAGTCAGCCCTATGGCTACACCTTC
CASRDGSQPYGYTF
>-|TRBJ2-3|TRBV29-1|-
TGCAGCGTTGCGGGTCGGGGCACAGATACGCAGTATTTT
CSVAGRGTDTQYF
>-|TRBJ2-1|TRBV9|TRBD1
TGTGCCAGCAGCGTAGCAGGTGGGACAGCAGCCTACAATGAGCAGTTCTTC
CASSVAGGTAAYNEQFF
>many|TRBJ1-3|TRBV3-1|-
TGTGCCAGCAGCCCCATGACAGTTGGAAACACCATATATTTT
CASSPMTVGNTIYF
>many|TRBJ1-6|TRBV20-1|-
TGCAGTGCTCAACCGAGCTCCTATAATTCACCCCTCCACTTT
CSAQPSSYNSPLHF
>many|TRBJ2-3|TRBV28|-
TGTGCCAGCAGTTTACAGCGGACCCTCACAGATACGCAGTATTTT
CASSLQRTLTDTQYF
>many|TRBJ2-3|TRBV7-2|-
TGTGCCAGCAGAAGGGGCAGGGCCCACACAGATACGCAGTATTTT
CASRRGRAHTDTQYF
>many|TRBJ1-4|TRBV12-3/TRBV12-4|TRBD1
TGTGCCAGCAGTTTCGACAGGGGTGGCACTAATGAAAAACTGTTTTTT
CASSFDRGGTNEKLFF
>many|TRBJ1-2|TRBV25-1|-
TGTGCCAGCAGTGAACCGGGACGGCCTAACTATGGCTACACCTTC
CASSEPGRPNYGYTF
>-|TRBJ1-1|TRBV19|-
TGTGCCAGTTCTTCCATCGAAGCTTTCTTT
CASSSIEAFF
>many|TRBJ2-5|TRBV7-2|-
TGTGCCAGCAGCTTAGTTCGAGAGACCCAGTACTTC
CASSLVRETQYF
>many|TRBJ2-1|TRBV20-1|TRBD2
TGCAGTGCTAGGGTGGCGCGGGGGAGCTCCTACAATGAGCAGTTCTTC
CSARVARGSSYNEQFF
>many|TRBJ1-1|TRBV6-5|-
TGTGCCAGCAGTTACAAAAAGGGGTTTCTGAACACTGAAGCTTTCTTT
CASSYKKGFLNTEAFF
>many|TRBJ2-3|TRBV28|-
TGTGCCAGCAGTCGCGCGGGCCCACAGGGTCCCGATACGCAGTATTTT
CASSRAGPQGPDTQYF
>-|TRBJ1-1|TRBV14|-
TGTGCCAGCAGCCCAATAGGAGGGGAGGACACTGAAGCTTTCTTT
CASSPIGGEDTEAFF
>many|TRBJ2-1|TRBV2|-
TGTGCCAACTGGGACGCGCTTTCCCACAATGAGCAGTTCTTC
CANWDALSHNEQFF
>-|TRBJ2-7|TRBV7-7|TRBD2
TGTGCTAGCAGCTCCATAGCGGGGGAAGAGCAGTACTTC
CASSSIAGEEQYF
>few|TRBJ2-5|TRBV28|TRBD1
TGTGCCAGCAGTTTACGCCAGGGGGTAGAGACCCAGTACTTC
CASSLRQGVETQYF
>few|TRBJ2-2|TRBV11-2|TRBD2
TGTGCCAGCAGCCCCCGTCGGGGGGTTCGGAACACCGGGGAGCTGTTTTTT
CASSPRRGVRNTGELFF
>many|TRBJ1-5|TRBV12-3/TRBV12-4|-
TGTGCCAGCAGTCGGACCGGAGGTCGTCGGCCCCAGCATTTT
CASSRTGGRRPQHF
>many|TRBJ1-1|TRBV29-1|-
TGCAGCGTCGACAGGTCCTCGAACACTGAAGCTTTCTTT
CSVDRSSNTEAFF
>-|TRBJ1-2|TRBV19|TRBD1
TGTGCCAGCAGGGGGCTGGATGGCTACACCTTC
CASRGLDGYTF
>many|TRBJ2-1|TRBV6-2/TRBV6-3|TRBD2
TGTGCCAGCAGTTCTAGCGGGGGGGGGTACAATGAGCAGTTCTTC
CASSSSGGGYNEQFF
>few|TRBJ1-1|TRBV7-6|-
TGTGCCAGCAGCTTTGACCCGGGCACTGAAGCTTTCTTT
CASSFDPGTEAFF
>many|TRBJ2-5|TRBV7-2|-
TGTGCCAGCAGCTTCTCCAGGGAGGAGACCCAGTACTTC
CASSFSREETQYF
>-|TRBJ2-5|TRBV12-3/TRBV12-4|TRBD1
TGTGCCAGCAGTTTGTACGTAGGGACAGGTCAAGAGACCCAGTACTTC
CASSLYVGTGQETQYF
>-|TRBJ1-1|TRBV20-1|-
TGCAGTGTCCGACGGCGGACACAGAACACTGAAGCTTTCTTT
CSVRRRTQNTEAFF
>-|TRBJ1-5|TRBV12-3/TRBV12-4|-
TGTGCCAGCAGTCCGGACTCGGGACAGCCCCAGCATTTT
CASSPDSGQPQHF
>many|TRBJ1-1|TRBV7-9|-
TGTGCCAGCACGGAAGGGGAAAACACTGAAGCTTTCTTT
CASTEGENTEAFF
>many|TRBJ2-1|TRBV25-1|TRBD1
TGTGCCAGCAGTGAATCCCCGACAGGGAAATGGGTCGTGGCTTACAATGAGCAGTTCTTC
CASSESPTGKWVVAYNEQFF
>many|TRBJ1-2|TRBV29-1|-
TGCAGCGTTGGTGAGAACTATGGCTACACCTTC
CSVGENYGYTF
>many|TRBJ2-1|TRBV19|TRBD2
TGTGCCAGTAGTATCCAGCGGGGGGGAGGAAATGAGCAGTTCTTC
CASSIQRGGGNEQFF
>many|TRBJ1-5|TRBV10-3|-
TGTGCCATCAGTGCTGGGGAGGGACAGCCCCAGCATTTT
CAISAGEGQPQHF
>many|TRBJ2-5|TRBV12-3/TRBV12-4|-
TGTGCCAGCAGTTTTTCAGAGGAAGAGACCCAGTACTTC
CASSFSEEETQYF